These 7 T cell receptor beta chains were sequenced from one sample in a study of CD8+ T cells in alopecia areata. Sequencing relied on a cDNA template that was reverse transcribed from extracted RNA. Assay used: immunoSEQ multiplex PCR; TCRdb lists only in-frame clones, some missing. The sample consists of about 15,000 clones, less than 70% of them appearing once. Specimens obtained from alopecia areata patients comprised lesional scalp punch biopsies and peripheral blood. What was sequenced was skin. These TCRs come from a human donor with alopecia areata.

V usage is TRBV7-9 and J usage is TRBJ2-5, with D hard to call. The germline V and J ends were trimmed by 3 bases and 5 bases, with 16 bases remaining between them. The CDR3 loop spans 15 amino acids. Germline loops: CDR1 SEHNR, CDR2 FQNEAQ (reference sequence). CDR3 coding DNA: TGTGCCAGCAGCTTTTACAATTCTGGGGTGGAGACCCAGTACTTC. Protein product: CASSFYNSGVETQYF. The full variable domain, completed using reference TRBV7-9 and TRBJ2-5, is DTGVSQNPRHKITKRGQNVTFRCDPISEHNRLYWYRQTLGQGPEFLTYFQNEAQLEKSRLLSDRFSAERPKGSFSTLEIQRTEQGDSAMYLCASSFYNSGVETQYFGPGTRLLVL.

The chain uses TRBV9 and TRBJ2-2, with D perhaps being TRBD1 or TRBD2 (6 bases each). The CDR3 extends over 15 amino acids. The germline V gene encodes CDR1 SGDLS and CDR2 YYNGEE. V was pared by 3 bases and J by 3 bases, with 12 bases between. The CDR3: CASSAQGRYTGELFF. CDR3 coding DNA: TGTGCCAGCAGCGCCCAGGGGAGGTACACCGGGGAGCTGTTTTTT.

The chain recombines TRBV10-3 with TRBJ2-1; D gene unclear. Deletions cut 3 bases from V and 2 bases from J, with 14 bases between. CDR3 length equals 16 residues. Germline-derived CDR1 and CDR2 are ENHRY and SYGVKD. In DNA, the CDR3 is TGTGCCATCAGTGATCCGGCAGGCTTAACCTACAATGAGCAGTTCTTC. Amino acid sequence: CAISDPAGLTYNEQFF.

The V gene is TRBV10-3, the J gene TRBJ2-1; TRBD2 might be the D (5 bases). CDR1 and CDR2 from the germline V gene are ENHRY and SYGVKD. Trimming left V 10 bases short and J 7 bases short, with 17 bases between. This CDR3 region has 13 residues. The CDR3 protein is CATRELAWNEQFF. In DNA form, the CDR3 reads TGTGCCACCCGGGAATTAGCATGGAATGAGCAGTTCTTC.

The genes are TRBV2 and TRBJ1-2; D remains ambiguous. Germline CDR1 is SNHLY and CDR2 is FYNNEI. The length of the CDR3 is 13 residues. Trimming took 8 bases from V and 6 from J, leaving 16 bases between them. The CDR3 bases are TGTGCCAGCGACACCGGGAGGAGAAATGGCTACACCTTC. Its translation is CASDTGRRNGYTF.

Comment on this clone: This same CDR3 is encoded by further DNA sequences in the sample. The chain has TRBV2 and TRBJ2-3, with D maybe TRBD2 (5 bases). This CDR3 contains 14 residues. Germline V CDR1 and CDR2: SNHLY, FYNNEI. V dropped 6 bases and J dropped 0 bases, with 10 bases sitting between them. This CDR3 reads CASRVAGSTDTQYF. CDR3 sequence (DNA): TGTGCCAGCAGGGTGGCGGGCAGCACAGATACGCAGTATTTT.

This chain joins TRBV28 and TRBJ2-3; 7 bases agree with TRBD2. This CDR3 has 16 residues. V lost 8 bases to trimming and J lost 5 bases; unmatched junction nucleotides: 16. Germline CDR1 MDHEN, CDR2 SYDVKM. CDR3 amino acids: CASGVQVAGVVDTQYF. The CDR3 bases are TGTGCCAGCGGGGTCCAAGTGGCGGGAGTTGTAGATACGCAGTATTTT.